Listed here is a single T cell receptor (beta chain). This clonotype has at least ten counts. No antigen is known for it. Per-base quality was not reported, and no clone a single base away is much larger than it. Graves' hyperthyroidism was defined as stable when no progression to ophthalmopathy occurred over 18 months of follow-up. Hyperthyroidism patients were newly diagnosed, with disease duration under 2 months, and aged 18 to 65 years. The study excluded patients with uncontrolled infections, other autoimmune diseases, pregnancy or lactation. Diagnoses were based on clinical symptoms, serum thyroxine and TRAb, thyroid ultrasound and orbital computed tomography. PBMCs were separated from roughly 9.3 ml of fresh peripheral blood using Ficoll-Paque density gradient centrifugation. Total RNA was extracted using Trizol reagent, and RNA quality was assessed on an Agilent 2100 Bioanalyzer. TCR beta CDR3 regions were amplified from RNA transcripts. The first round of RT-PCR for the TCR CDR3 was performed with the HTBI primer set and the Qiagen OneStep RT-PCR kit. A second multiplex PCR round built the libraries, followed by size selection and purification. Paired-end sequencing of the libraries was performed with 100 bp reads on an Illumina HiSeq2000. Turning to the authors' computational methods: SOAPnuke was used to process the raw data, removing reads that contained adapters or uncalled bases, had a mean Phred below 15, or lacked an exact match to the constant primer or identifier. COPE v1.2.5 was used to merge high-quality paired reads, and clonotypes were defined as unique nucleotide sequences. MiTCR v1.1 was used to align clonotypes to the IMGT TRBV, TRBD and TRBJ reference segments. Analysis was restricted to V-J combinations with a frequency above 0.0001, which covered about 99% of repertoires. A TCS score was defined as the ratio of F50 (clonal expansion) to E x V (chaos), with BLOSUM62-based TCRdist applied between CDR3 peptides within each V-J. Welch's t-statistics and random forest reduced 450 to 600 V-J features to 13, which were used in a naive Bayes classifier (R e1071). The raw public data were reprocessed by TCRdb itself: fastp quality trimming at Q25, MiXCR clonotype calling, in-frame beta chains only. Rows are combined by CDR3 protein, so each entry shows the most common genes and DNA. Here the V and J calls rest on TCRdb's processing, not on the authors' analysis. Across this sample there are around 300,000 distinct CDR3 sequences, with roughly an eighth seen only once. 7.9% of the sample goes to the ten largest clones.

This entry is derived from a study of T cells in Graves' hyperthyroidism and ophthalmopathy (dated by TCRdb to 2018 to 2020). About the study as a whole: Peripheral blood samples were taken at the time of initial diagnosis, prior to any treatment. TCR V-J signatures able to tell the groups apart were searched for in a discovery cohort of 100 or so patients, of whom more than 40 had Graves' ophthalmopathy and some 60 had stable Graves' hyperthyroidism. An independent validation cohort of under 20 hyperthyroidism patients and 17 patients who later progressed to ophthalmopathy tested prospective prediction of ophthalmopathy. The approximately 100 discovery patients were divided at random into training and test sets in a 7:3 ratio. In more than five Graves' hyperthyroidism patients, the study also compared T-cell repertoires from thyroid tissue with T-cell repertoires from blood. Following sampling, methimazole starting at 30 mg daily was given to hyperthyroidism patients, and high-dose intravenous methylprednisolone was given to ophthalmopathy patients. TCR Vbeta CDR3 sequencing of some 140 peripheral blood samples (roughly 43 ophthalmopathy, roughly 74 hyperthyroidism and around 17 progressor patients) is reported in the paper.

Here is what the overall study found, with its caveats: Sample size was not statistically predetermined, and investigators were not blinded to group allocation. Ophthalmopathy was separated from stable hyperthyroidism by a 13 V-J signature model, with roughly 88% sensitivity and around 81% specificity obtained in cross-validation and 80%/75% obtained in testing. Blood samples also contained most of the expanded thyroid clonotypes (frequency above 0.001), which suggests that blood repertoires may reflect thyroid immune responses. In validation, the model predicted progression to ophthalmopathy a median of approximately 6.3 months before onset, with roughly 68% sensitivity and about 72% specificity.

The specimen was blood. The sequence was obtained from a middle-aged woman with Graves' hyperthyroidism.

CDR3 region: CASSPRGDQPQHF. In nucleotides, the sequence is TGTGCCAGCTCACCACGAGGGGATCAGCCCCAGCATTTT. The chain is assembled from TRBV6-1 and TRBJ1-5, with a weak D call of TRBD1 (5 bases match). V sheds 8 bases and J sheds 5 bases, leaving 13 bases between their ends. CDR1 MNHNS and CDR2 SASEGT are derived from the germline V gene. The CDR3 holds 13 amino acids from the cysteine to the phenylalanine. Of the read, only the CDR3 DNA is kept; its 39 bases are in frame from base 1.